Included here is one T cell receptor (beta chain) sequence, with context. Germline CDR1 is GTSNPN and CDR2 is SVGIG (reference sequence). The CDR3 loop spans 15 amino acids. Trimming left V 0 bases short and J 6 bases short, with 14 bases between. The source of the sample is a study of blood T cell repertoires in COVID-19. Overall study context: The study drew acute and convalescent COVID-19 samples from the United States, Italy and Spain.

Methods used by the authors: Scientists estimated how many nucleated cells there were by amplifying reference gene primers. The protocol was immunoSEQ multiplex PCR, while the TCRdb copy is restricted to in-frame clones and leaves out a portion. D and trimming come from the DNA, and the V and J calls and clone size come from that table. The data contain 90,000 to 100,000 clones, less than 90% of them singletons. The chain joins TRBV30 to TRBJ2-2; D is possibly TRBD2 (6 bases). This sequence was found in a man between 65 and 80 years old with active or convalescent COVID-19. The sample comprised peripheral blood. The CDR3 region is CAWSVLGGIAGELFF. CDR3 nucleotides: TGTGCCTGGAGTGTACTGGGGGGAATCGCCGGGGAGCTGTTTTTT.